This T cell receptor (beta chain) is from a study of blood T cell repertoires in COVID-19. Study as a whole: Researchers got acute and convalescent COVID-19 samples from the United States, Italy and Spain. PBMCs, B-cell-depleted T cells, or T cells provided the cDNA or gDNA that made up the material.

Ages ranged from about 18 to 89 years, with residence in 24 US areas. Assignment of participants to cohorts was predicated upon participant-reported clinical history. Profiled with immunoSEQ multiplex PCR; TCRdb holds only in-frame clones, not every one. Among 290,000 or so clones listed, roughly 80% were seen once. Trimming removed 4 bases from V and 8 bases from J, with 20 bases in between. CDR1 is MGHRA, CDR2 YSYEKL, per germline. The CDR3 covers 15 residues. This clone was detected only a few times. Material for sequencing was PBMCs or T cells enriched from blood (not recorded which). This receptor was taken from a man aged 40-55 years who had been exposed to COVID-19. The chain recombines TRBV4-1 with TRBJ1-2, with D unresolved. The CDR3 sequence: CASSLNPGFSSGYTF. In DNA, the CDR3 is TGCGCCAGCAGCCTAAACCCGGGATTCTCATCCGGCTACACCTTC.